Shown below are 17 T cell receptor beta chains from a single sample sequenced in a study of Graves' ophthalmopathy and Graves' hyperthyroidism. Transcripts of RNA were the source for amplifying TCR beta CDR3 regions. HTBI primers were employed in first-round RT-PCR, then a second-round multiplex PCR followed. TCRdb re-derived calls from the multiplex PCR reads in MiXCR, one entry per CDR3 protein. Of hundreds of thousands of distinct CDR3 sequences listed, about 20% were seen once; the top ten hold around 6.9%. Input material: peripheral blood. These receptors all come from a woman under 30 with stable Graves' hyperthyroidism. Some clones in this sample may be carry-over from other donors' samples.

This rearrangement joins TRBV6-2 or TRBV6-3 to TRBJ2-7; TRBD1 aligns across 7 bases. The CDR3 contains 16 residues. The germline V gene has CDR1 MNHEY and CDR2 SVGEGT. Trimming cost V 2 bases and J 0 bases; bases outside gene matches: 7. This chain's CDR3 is CASSYSNRDSSYEQYF. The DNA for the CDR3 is TGTGCCAGCAGTTACAGTAACCGGGACAGCTCCTACGAGCAGTACTTC.

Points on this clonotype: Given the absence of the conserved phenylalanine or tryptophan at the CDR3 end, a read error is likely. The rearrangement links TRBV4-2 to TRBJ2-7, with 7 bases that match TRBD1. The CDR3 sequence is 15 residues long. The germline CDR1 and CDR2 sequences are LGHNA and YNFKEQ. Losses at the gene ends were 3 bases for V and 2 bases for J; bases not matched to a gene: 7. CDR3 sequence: CASSQEQRGPYEQYS. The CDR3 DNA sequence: TGTGCCAGCAGCCAGGAACAAAGGGGGCCCTACGAGCAGTACTCC.

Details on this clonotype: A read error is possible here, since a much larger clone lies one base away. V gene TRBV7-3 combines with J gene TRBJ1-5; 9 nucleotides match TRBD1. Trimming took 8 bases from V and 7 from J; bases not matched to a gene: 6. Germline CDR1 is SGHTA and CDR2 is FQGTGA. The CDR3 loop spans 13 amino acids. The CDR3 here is CASGTGGSQPQHF. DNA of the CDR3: TGTGCCAGCGGTACAGGGGGCAGCCAGCCCCAGCATTTT.

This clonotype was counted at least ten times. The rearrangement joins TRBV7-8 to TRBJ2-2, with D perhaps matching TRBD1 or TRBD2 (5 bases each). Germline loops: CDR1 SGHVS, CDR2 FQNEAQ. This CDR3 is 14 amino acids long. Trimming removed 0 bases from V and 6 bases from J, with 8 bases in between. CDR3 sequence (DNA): TGTGCCAGCAGCTTAGCGCGAGGGGCCGGGGAGCTGTTTTTT. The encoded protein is CASSLARGAGELFF.

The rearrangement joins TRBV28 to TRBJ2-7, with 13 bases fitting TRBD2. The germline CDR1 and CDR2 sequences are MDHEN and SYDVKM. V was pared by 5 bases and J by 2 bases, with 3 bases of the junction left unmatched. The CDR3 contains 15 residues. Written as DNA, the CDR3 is TGTGCCAGCAGTCACACTAGCGGGGGGGCCTACGAGCAGTACTTC. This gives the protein CASSHTSGGAYEQYF.

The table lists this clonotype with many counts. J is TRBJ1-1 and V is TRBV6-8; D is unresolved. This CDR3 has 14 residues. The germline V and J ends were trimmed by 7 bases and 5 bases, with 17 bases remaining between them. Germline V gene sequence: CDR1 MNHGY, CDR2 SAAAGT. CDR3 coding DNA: TGTGCCAGCAATTTATCGGAGCTGAGGACTGAAGCTTTCTTT. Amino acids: CASNLSELRTEAFF.

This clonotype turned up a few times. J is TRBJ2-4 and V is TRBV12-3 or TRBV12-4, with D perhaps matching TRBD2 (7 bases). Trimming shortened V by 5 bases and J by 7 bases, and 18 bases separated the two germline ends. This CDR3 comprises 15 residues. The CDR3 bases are TGTGCCAGCAGTCCGCGGGGGAGGGGGGATAACATTCAGTACTTC. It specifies CASSPRGRGDNIQYF.

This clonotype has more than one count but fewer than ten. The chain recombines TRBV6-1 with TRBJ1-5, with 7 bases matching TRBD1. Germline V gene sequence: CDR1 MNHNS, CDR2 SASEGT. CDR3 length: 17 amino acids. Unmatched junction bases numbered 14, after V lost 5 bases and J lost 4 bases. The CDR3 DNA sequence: TGTGCCAGCAGTAGGGGACAGCCAGAAAGGATTAATCAGCCCCAGCATTTT. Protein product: CASSRGQPERINQPQHF.

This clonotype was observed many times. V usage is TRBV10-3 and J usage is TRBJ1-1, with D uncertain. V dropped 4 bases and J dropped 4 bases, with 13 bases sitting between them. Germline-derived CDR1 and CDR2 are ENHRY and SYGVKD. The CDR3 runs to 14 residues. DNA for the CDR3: TGTGCCATCAGTGGTTTGCTGGGGAGCACTGAAGCTTTCTTT. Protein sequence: CAISGLLGSTEAFF.

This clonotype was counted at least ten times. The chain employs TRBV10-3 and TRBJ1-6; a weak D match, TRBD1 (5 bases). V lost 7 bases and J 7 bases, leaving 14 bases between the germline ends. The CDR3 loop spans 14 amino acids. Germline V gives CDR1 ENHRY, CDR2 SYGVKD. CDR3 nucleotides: TGTGCCATCACCAGGGAGGGATCAAATTCACCCCTCCACTTT. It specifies CAITREGSNSPLHF.

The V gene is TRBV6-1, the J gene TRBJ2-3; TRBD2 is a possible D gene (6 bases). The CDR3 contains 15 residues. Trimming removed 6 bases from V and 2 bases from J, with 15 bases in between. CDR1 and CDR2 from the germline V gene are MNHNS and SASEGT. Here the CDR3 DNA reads TGTGCCAGCAGGTCCGGGAGAGCACACACAGATACGCAGTATTTT. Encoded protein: CASRSGRAHTDTQYF.

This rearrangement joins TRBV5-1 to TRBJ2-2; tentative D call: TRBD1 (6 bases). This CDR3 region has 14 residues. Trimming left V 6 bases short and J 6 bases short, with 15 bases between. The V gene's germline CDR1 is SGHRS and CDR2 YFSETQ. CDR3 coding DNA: TGCGCCAGCAACGTCACAGGGCGCGCCGGGGAGCTGTTTTTT. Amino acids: CASNVTGRAGELFF.

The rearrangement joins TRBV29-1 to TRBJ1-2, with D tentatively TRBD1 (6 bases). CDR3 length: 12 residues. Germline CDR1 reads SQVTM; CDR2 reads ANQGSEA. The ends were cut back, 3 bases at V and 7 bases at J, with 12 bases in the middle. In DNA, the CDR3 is TGCAGCGTTGATCCGGGGACAATTGGCTACACCTTC. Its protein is CSVDPGTIGYTF.

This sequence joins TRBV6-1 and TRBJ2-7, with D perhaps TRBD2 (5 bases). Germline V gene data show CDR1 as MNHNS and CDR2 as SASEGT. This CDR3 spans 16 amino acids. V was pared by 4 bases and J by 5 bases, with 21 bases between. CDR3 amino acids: CASSASVVLGNDEQYF. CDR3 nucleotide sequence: TGTGCCAGCAGTGCAAGCGTGGTTCTCGGGAATGACGAGCAGTACTTC.

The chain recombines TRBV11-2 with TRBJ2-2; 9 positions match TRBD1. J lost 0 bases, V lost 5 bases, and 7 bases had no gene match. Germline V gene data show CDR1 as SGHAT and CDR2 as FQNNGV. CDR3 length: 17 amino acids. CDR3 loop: CASSVGTGRTNTGELFF. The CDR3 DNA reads TGTGCCAGCAGCGTCGGGACAGGGCGTACGAACACCGGGGAGCTGTTTTTT.

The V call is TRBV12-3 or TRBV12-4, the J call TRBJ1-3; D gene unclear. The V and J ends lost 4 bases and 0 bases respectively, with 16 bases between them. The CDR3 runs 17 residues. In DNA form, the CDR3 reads TGTGCCAGCAGTTCTAGGAGCAGGTACTCCTCTGGAAACACCATATATTTT. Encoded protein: CASSSRSRYSSGNTIYF.

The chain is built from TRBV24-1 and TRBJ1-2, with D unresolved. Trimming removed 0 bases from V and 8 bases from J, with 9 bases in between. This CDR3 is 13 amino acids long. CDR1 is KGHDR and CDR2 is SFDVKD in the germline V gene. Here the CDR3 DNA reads TGTGCCACCAGTGATTTGTCCCAGCTAGGCTACACCTTC. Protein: CATSDLSQLGYTF.